This TCR beta chain stems from a study of low-dose radiotherapy and immunotherapy resistance in tumors. Study in general: Per fraction, Cohort 1 was given 0.5 Gy every 2 weeks, for a total of 6.5 Gy.

Time point described: before trial treatment. The CDR3 extends over 15 amino acids. Per the germline V gene, CDR1 is MNHEY and CDR2 is SVGAGI. With 4 bases removed from V and 5 bases from J, the gap between germline ends came to 15 bases. Alpha and beta chains were covered, as first-strand cDNA relied on TRAV- and TRBV-specific primers. The TCRs were subjected to amplification over approximately 19 PCR cycles employing a constant-region primer in conjunction with a V-primer adapter. TCRdb analysed the reads with MiXCR anew, one entry per CDR3 protein. Of around 36,000 distinct CDR3 sequences in the sample, 25% to 40% were seen once.

This sequence originates from a male donor with gallbladder cancer. The rearrangement links TRBV6-5 to TRBJ1-5, with D perhaps TRBD1 (5 bases). Sample: PBMCs, taken before treatment. CDR3 in DNA: TGTGCCAGCAGTTCGACGGGACGGGGACATCAGCCCCAGCATTTT. It encodes CASSSTGRGHQPQHF.